This T cell receptor beta chain was identified in a study of vaccination and CD4 T cells after COVID-19. Sequencing of DNA taken from cultured CD4+ T cells relied on the Oncomine TCR Beta short-read assay. TCRdb fed the PCR reads into MiXCR, producing one record per CDR3 protein. This sample carries about 26,000 distinct CDR3 sequences, roughly 40% of them seen once, and the ten largest clones take roughly 10%. Treatment defined: 10-day PBMC culture with coronavirus spike peptide pools or control peptides (ViraFEST assay). V lost 0 bases and J 1 base, leaving 6 bases between the germline ends. The CDR3 consists of 14 residues. From germline, CDR1 is SGHNT and CDR2 YENEEA. Remarks on this clonotype: No antigen is known for it.

The sequenced material came from CD4+ T cells from blood, cultured in vitro. The rearrangement uses TRBV11-3 and TRBJ1-2; unclear D gene. The receptor was derived from a human donor who had recovered from COVID-19. CDR3 in amino acids: CASSLDGGNYGYTF. The CDR3 coding sequence is TGTGCCAGCAGCTTAGATGGCGGTAACTATGGCTACACCTTC.